A single T cell receptor (beta chain) is shown here with its context. This sample is drawn from a study of cytomegalovirus exposure and HLA in healthy donors. Per germline, CDR1 ENHRY and CDR2 SYGVKD. V lost 6 bases to trimming and J lost 3 bases; unmatched junction nucleotides: 3. This CDR3 region has 14 residues. TCRdb's copy holds only in-frame clones and misses some; the assay was immunoSEQ multiplex PCR. The sample has approximately 120,000 clones, 89% seen once. Sequenced: PBMCs. V usage is TRBV10-3 and J usage is TRBJ1-2; 11 nucleotides line up with TRBD1. The receptor comes from a woman younger than 30 in good health and CMV-seronegative. CDR3 region: CAIRGTGGDYGYTF. CDR3 DNA sequence: TGTGCCATCAGGGGGACAGGGGGTGACTATGGCTACACCTTC.